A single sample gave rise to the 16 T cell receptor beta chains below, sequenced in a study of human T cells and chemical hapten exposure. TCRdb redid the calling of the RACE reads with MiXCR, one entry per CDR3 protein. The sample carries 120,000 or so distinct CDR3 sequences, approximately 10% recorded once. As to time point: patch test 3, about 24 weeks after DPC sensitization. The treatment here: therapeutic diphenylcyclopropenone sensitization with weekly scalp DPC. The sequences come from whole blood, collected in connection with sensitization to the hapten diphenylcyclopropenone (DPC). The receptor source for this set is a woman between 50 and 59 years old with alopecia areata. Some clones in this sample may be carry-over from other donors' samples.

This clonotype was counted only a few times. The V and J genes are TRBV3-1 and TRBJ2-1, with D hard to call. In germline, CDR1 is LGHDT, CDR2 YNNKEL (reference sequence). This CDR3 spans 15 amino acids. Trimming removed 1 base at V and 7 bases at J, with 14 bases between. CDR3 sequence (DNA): TGTGCCAGCAGCCAAGGAGTGGGCCGTAGTAATGAGCAGTTCTTC. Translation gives CASSQGVGRSNEQFF.

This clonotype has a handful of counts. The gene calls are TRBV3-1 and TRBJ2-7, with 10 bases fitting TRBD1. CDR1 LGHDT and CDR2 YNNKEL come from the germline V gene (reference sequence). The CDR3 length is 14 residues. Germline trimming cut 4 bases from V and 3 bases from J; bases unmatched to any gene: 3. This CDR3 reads CASSPGQGYYEQYF. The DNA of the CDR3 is TGTGCCAGCAGCCCGGGACAGGGGTACTACGAGCAGTACTTC.

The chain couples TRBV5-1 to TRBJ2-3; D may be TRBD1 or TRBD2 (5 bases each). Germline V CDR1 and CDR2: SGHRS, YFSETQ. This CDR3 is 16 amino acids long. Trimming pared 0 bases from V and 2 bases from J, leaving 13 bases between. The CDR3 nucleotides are TGCGCCAGCAGCTTGGGGACCGTGGGGGTCACAGATACGCAGTATTTT. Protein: CASSLGTVGVTDTQYF. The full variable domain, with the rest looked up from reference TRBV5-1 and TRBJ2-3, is KAGVTQTPRYLIKTRGQQVTLSCSPISGHRSVSWYQQTPGQGLQFLFEYFSETQRNKGNFPGRFSGRQFSNSRSEMNVSTLELGDSALYLCASSLGTVGVTDTQYFGPGTRLTVL.

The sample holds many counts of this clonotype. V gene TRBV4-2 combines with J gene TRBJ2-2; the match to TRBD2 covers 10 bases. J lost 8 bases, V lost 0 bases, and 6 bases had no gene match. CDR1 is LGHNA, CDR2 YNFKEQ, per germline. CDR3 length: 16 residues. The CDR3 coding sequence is TGTGCCAGCAGCCAAGAGCAACTAGCGGGAAGTGGGGAGCTGTTTTTT. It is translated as CASSQEQLAGSGELFF.

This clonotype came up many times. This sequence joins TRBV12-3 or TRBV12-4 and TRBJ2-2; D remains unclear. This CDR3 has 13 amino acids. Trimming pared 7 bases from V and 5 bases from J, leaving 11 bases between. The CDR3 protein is CASTLIGTGELFF. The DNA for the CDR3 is TGTGCCAGCACTCTTATCGGGACCGGGGAGCTGTTTTTT.

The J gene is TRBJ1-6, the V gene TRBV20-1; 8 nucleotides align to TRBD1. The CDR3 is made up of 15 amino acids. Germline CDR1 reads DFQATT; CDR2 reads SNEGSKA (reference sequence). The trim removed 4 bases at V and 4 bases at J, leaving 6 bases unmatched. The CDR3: CSAKYRGEYNSPLHF. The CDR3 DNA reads TGCAGTGCTAAATACAGGGGGGAGTATAATTCACCCCTCCACTTT.

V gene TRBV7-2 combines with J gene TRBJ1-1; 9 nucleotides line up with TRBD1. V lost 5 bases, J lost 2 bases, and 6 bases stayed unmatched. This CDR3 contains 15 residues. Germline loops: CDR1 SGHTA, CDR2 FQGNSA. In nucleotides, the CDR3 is TGTGCCAGCAGCCAGACAGGGGGGCTAAACACTGAAGCTTTCTTT. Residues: CASSQTGGLNTEAFF. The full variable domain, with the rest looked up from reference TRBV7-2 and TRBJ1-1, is GAGVSQSPSNKVTEKGKDVELRCDPISGHTALYWYRQSLGQGLEFLIYFQGNSAPDKSGLPSDRFSAERTGGSVSTLTIQRTQQEDSAVYLCASSQTGGLNTEAFFGQGTRLTVV.

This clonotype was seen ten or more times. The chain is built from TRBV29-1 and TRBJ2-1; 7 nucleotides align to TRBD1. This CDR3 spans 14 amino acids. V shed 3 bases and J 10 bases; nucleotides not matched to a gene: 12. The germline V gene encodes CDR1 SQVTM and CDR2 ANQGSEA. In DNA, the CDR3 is TGCAGCGTTGATGGGAGACAGGGACGTTGGGAGCAGTTCTTC. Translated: CSVDGRQGRWEQFF.

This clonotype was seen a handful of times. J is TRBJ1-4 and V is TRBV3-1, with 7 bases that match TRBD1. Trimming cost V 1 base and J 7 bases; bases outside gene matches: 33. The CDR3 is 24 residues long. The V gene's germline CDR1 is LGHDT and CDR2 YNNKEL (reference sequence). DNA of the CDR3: TGTGCCAGCAGCCAAGTCTCTCCCGGCAGGGGGGATAACCCGGCGGGGGATGAGGGTGAAAAACTGTTTTTT. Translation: CASSQVSPGRGDNPAGDEGEKLFF.

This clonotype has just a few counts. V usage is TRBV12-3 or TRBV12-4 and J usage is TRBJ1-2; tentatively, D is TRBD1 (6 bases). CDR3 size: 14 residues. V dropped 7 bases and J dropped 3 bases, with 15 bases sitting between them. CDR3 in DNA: TGTGCCAGCACCCCGATAGGGGGGGACTATGGCTACACCTTC. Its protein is CASTPIGGDYGYTF.

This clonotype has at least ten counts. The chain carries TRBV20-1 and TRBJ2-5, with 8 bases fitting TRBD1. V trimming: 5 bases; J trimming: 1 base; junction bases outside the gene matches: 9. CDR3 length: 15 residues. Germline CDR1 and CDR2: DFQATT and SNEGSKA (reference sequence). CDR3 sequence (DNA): TGCAGTGCTTCTATCGGACAGGGAGGCCAAGAGACCCAGTACTTC. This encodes CSASIGQGGQETQYF.

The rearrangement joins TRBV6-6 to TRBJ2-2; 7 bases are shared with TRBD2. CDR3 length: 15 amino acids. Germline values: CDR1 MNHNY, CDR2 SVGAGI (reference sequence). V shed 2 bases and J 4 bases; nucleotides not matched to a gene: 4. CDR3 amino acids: CASSYGSGGTGELFF. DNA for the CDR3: TGTGCCAGCAGTTACGGTTCGGGAGGCACCGGGGAGCTGTTTTTT.

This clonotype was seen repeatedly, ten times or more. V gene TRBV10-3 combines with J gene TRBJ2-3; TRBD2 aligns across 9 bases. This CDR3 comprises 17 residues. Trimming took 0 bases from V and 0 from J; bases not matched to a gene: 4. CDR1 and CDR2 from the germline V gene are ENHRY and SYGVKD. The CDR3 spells CAISESPSGTSTDTQYF. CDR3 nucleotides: TGTGCCATCAGTGAGTCTCCTAGCGGGACTAGCACAGATACGCAGTATTTT.

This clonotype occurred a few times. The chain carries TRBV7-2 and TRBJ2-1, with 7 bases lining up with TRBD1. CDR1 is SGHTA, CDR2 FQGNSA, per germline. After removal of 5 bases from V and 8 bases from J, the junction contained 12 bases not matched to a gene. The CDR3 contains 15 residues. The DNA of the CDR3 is TGTGCCAGCAGCCCCACGACAGGGAGTGGGTATGAGCAGTTCTTC. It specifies CASSPTTGSGYEQFF.

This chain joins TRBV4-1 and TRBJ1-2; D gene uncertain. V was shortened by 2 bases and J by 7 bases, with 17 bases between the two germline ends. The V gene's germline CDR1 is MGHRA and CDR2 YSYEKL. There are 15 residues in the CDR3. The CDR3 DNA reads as TGCGCCAGCAGCCAATATTTAGTGGCTGCGGGTGGCTACACCTTC. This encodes CASSQYLVAAGGYTF.

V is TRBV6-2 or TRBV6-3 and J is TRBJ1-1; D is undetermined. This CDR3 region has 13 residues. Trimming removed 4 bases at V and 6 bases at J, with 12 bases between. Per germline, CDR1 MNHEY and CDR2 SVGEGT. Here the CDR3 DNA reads TGTGCCAGCAGTTCCTACAAGGTTCCTGAAGCTTTCTTT. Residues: CASSSYKVPEAFF.